This T cell receptor beta chain was sequenced during a study of T cell changes during pregnancy in multiple sclerosis. This clone was counted only a few times. Profiled with immunoSEQ multiplex PCR; TCRdb holds only in-frame clones, not every one. There are fewer than 45,000 clones in the sample; just over 90% occur only once, and almost 4.5% lies in the top ten. V was trimmed by 6 bases and J by 7 bases, leaving 19 bases between them. The CDR3 totals 14 residues. Germline V gene sequence: CDR1 MNHEY, CDR2 SMNVEV (reference sequence). Sequencing was performed on peripheral blood, taken in the second trimester of pregnancy. This TCR came from a female donor in good health, enrolled as a control in a pregnancy study. This chain uses TRBV27 with TRBJ2-7, with D possibly TRBD1 on 6 matching bases. The CDR3 sequence is CASSLLLGAEEQYF. The CDR3 region has the DNA TGTGCCAGCAGCCTCCTCCTGGGGGCAGAAGAGCAGTACTTC.